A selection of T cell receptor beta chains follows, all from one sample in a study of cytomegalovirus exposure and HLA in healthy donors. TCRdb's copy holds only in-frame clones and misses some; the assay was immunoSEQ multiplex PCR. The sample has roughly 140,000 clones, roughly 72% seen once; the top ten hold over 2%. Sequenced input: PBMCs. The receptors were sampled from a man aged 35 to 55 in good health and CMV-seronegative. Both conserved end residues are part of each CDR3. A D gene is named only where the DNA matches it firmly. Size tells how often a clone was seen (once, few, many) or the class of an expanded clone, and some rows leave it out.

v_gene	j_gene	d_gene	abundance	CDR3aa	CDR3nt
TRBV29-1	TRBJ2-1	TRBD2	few	CSARGPSGSATYNEQFF	TGCAGCGCCCGAGGTCCTAGCGGGAGCGCAACCTACAATGAGCAGTTCTTC
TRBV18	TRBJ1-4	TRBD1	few	CASSPSRDRDANEKLFF	TGTGCCAGCTCACCGTCCCGGGACAGGGACGCTAATGAAAAACTGTTTTTT
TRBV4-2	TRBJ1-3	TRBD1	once	CASSQDRTGFDTIYF	TGTGCCAGCAGCCAAGACCGGACAGGTTTTGACACCATATATTTT
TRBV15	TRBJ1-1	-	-	CATSREFYNTEAFF	TGTGCCACCAGCAGAGAATTCTACAACACTGAAGCTTTCTTT
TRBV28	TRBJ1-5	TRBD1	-	CASTLRGRGIPNQPQHF	TGTGCCAGCACATTAAGGGGGCGGGGAATACCCAATCAGCCCCAGCATTTT
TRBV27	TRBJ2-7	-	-	CASSLHGQSYEQYF	TGTGCCAGCAGTCTCCACGGACAGTCCTACGAGCAGTACTTC
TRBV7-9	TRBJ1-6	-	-	CASSLGGPLNF	TGTGCCAGCAGCTTGGGAGGACCCCTCAACTTT
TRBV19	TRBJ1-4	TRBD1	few	CASSITPGGDGEKLFF	TGTGCCAGTAGTATAACCCCAGGGGGCGACGGTGAAAAACTGTTTTTT
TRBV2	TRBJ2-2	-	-	CASRGRGELFF	TGTGCCAGCAGGGGGCGCGGGGAGCTGTTTTTT
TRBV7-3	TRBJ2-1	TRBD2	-	CASSLQLAGGRYNEQFF	TGTGCCAGCAGCCTCCAACTAGCGGGGGGTAGGTACAATGAGCAGTTCTTC
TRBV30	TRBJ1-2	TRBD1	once	CAWSKGANYGYTF	TGTGCCTGGAGTAAGGGGGCCAACTATGGCTACACCTTC
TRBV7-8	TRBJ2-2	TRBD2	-	CASSPLPGLAGGELFF	TGTGCCAGCAGCCCTCTCCCGGGACTAGCAGGCGGGGAGCTGTTTTTT
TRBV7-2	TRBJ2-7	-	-	CASSNSGGPYEQYF	TGTGCCAGCAGCAACAGCGGAGGGCCCTACGAGCAGTACTTC
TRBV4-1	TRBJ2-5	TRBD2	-	CASSQAAGAETQYF	TGCGCCAGCAGCCAAGCAGCGGGGGCGGAGACCCAGTACTTC
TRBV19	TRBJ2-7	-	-	CASSSPRVRYF	TGTGCCAGTAGTTCCCCGCGAGTGCGATACTTC
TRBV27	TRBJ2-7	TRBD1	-	CASSLSGGSPYEQYF	TGTGCCAGCAGTTTGTCAGGGGGCAGTCCCTACGAGCAGTACTTC
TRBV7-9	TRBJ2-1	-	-	CASSPLRAGRLSYNEQFF	TGTGCCAGCAGCCCCCTGAGGGCGGGCAGATTATCCTACAATGAGCAGTTCTTC
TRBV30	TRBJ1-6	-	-	CAWSDNGGAQSSYNSPLHF	TGTGCCTGGAGTGATAACGGGGGGGCCCAGAGCTCCTATAATTCACCCCTCCACTTT
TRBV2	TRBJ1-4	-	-	CASSERGGLGEKLFF	TGTGCCAGCAGTGAACGGGGGGGGCTCGGGGAAAAACTGTTTTTT
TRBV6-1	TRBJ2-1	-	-	CASSGRGYYNEQFF	TGTGCCAGCAGTGGCAGGGGCTACTACAATGAGCAGTTCTTC
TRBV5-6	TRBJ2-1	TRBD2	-	CASSGGLAGINNEQFF	TGTGCCAGCAGCGGGGGACTAGCGGGAATAAACAATGAGCAGTTCTTC
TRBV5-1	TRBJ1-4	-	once	CASSFGGGDEKLFF	TGCGCCAGCAGTTTCGGGGGGGGCGATGAAAAACTGTTTTTT
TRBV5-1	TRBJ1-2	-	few	CASSLATGYGYTF	TGCGCCAGCAGCTTGGCCACAGGGTATGGCTACACCTTC
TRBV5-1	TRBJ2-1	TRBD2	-	CASSLAASGGYNEQFF	TGCGCCAGCAGCTTGGCGGCCAGCGGGGGGTACAATGAGCAGTTCTTC
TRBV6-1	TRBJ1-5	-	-	CASSLDRNQPQHF	TGTGCCAGCAGTTTAGACAGAAATCAGCCCCAGCATTTT
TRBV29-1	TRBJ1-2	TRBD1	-	CSVRDRGNYGYTF	TGCAGCGTAAGGGACAGGGGGAACTATGGCTACACCTTC
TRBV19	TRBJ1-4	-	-	CASSAGRSNEKLFF	TGTGCCAGTAGTGCCGGGAGATCTAATGAAAAACTGTTTTTT
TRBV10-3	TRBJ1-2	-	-	CAISESSGSDLLSGVYGYTF	TGTGCCATCAGTGAGTCGTCAGGGTCCGACTTGCTTAGCGGGGTCTATGGCTACACCTTC
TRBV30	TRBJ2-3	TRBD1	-	CAWSTGGDTQYF	TGTGCCTGGAGTACAGGGGGAGATACGCAGTATTTT
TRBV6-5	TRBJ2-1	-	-	CASSYAREKSWEQFF	TGTGCCAGCAGTTACGCTAGGGAGAAATCCTGGGAGCAGTTCTTC
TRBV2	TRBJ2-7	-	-	CATTASYEQYF	TGTGCCACGACAGCTTCCTACGAGCAGTACTTC
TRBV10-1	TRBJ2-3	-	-	CAGVTRTDTQYF	TGCGCTGGAGTCACCCGCACAGATACGCAGTATTTT
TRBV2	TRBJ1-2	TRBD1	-	CASRVDRRGIGYTF	TGTGCCAGCAGGGTGGACAGGAGGGGGATTGGCTACACCTTC
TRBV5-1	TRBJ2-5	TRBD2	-	CASSLLAGGQETQYF	TGCGCCAGCAGCCTACTAGCGGGGGGGCAAGAGACCCAGTACTTC
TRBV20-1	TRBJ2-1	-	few	CSAAWTNEQFF	TGCAGTGCGGCCTGGACTAATGAGCAGTTCTTC
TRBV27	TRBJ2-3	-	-	CASSLSTSTDTQYF	TGTGCCAGCAGTTTGTCTACTAGCACAGATACGCAGTATTTT
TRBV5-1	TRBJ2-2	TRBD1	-	CATQGQDGTGELFF	TGCGCCACACAGGGACAGGACGGCACCGGGGAGCTGTTTTTT
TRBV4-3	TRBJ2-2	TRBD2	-	CASSRYSAAGGELFF	TGCGCCAGCAGCCGGTACAGCGCAGCGGGGGGGGAGCTGTTTTTT
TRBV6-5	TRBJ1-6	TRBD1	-	CASSGDRGRPPLHF	TGTGCCAGCAGCGGGGACAGGGGGCGGCCACCCCTCCACTTT
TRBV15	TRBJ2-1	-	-	CATSRDWGKSGEQFF	TGTGCCACCAGCAGAGATTGGGGCAAGTCCGGTGAGCAGTTCTTC